Presented here are 28 T cell receptor beta chains from one specimen sequenced in a study of T-cell memory formation after mild COVID-19 (dated by TCRdb to about 2021). Library preparation used 5' RACE. TCRdb shows the sequencer as Illumina NovaSeq 6000. The public reads were quality trimmed at Q25 with fastp and then assembled into clones with MiXCR by TCRdb, keeping productive beta chains. Duplicate CDR3 protein sequences are folded into a single record with the most common DNA and genes. This sample gives about 110,000 distinct CDR3 sequences in total; 12% of them show up just once. The top ten clonotypes cover roughly 27% of the sample. Material: PBMCs or a T cell subset sorted from them (not recorded which). The source of these receptors is an adult woman who had mild COVID-19 (a few samples of this study predate the infection). The sample titles of this study are shuffled in the database, so cell type and time point are left out; the donor was told from shared clones.

The chain joins TRBV11-3 to TRBJ1-6; D perhaps matches TRBD1 (5 bases). The germline V gene has CDR1 SGHNT and CDR2 YENEEA. The CDR3 runs 13 residues. V lost 2 bases and J lost 11, with 10 bases in between. The CDR3 protein is CASSLMGDAPLHF. The CDR3 nucleotides read TGTGCCAGCAGCTTAATGGGGGATGCACCCCTCCACTTT.

The table lists this clonotype with a few counts. The chain joins TRBV20-1 to TRBJ2-5; the D is unclear. Trimming cost V 3 bases and J 5 bases, with 19 bases left between them. Germline V lookup: CDR1 DFQATT, CDR2 SNEGSKA (reference sequence). The CDR3 extends over 15 amino acids. CDR3 in DNA: TGCAGTGCTAGTCGGCCCGGGTACGACGGGGAGACCCAGTACTTC. Protein sequence: CSASRPGYDGETQYF.

The CDR3 sequence is CASSLAGGNGYTF. The CDR3, as DNA: TGCGCCAGCAGCTTGGCCGGTGGAAATGGCTACACCTTC. The chain employs TRBV5-1 and TRBJ1-2; D is ambiguous. The germline gives CDR1 SGHRS, CDR2 YFSETQ. This CDR3 is 13 amino acids long. V was trimmed by 0 bases and J by 6 bases, leaving 9 bases between them. The whole variable domain, filled in from reference TRBV5-1 and TRBJ1-2, reads KAGVTQTPRYLIKTRGQQVTLSCSPISGHRSVSWYQQTPGQGLQFLFEYFSETQRNKGNFPGRFSGRQFSNSRSEMNVSTLELGDSALYLCASSLAGGNGYTFGSGTRLTVV.

Note on this clonotype: A single base separates this from a much larger clone, so it may be a read error. The rearrangement uses TRBV7-6 and TRBJ2-7; D tentatively fits TRBD1 or TRBD2 (5 bases each). This CDR3 comprises 18 residues. The germline V gene has CDR1 SGHVS and CDR2 FNYEAQ. The CDR3 nucleotides read TGTGCCAGCAGATTAGATGCATACACCCGGGACGGACTCTACGAGCAGTACTTC. It translates to CASRLDAYTRDGLYEQYF.

The chain uses TRBV9 and TRBJ2-3; TRBD2 is a possible D gene (6 bases). The V gene lost 0 bases and the J gene lost 2 bases, with 13 bases spanning the gap. The CDR3 is made up of 16 amino acids. Per germline, CDR1 SGDLS and CDR2 YYNGEE. The CDR3 is CASSVDGSGVTDTQYF. In nucleotides, the CDR3 is TGTGCCAGCAGCGTAGACGGGAGCGGTGTCACAGATACGCAGTATTTT.

The CDR3 reads CASSPGQGADEQYF. Here the CDR3 DNA reads TGCGCCAGCAGCCCGGGACAGGGGGCGGACGAGCAGTACTTC. The chain combines TRBV4-1 with TRBJ2-7; 12 positions match TRBD1. Germline-derived CDR1 and CDR2 are MGHRA and YSYEKL. Trimming took 4 bases from V and 5 from J; bases not matched to a gene: 3. This CDR3 region has 14 residues.

There are many counts of this clonotype. V gene TRBV7-6 combines with J gene TRBJ2-5; 9 nucleotides line up with TRBD2. Looked up from germline, CDR1 is SGHVS and CDR2 is FNYEAQ. V shed 0 bases, J shed 0 bases, and the junction held 8 bases outside the gene matches. The CDR3 runs 18 residues. The CDR3 reads CASSLAAGTSPNQETQYF. Written as DNA, the CDR3 is TGTGCCAGCAGCTTAGCCGCCGGGACTAGCCCAAACCAAGAGACCCAGTACTTC.

This clonotype was seen many times. J is TRBJ2-7 and V is TRBV27; D not resolved. The CDR3 runs to 15 residues. With 5 bases removed from V and 3 bases from J, the gap between germline ends came to 17 bases. Germline V gene data show CDR1 as MNHEY and CDR2 as SMNVEV (reference sequence). The CDR3 sequence: CASSIEEAGFYEQYF. CDR3 DNA: TGTGCCAGCAGTATCGAAGAGGCCGGATTCTACGAGCAGTACTTC.

This CDR3 reads CSARDQGQGAVDTQYF. In DNA, the CDR3 is TGCAGTGCTAGAGACCAGGGACAGGGGGCCGTAGATACGCAGTATTTT. The gene calls are TRBV20-1 and TRBJ2-3, with 12 bases fitting TRBD1. CDR1 and CDR2 (germline): DFQATT, SNEGSKA (reference sequence). The junction had 6 bases not matched to a gene; V was cut back by 0 bases and J by 5 bases. This CDR3 contains 16 residues.

This clonotype was seen ten or more times. This chain uses TRBV4-1 with TRBJ2-7; 7 nucleotides agree with TRBD1. V shed 0 bases and J 2 bases; nucleotides not matched to a gene: 7. The CDR3 extends over 16 amino acids. Germline CDR1 MGHRA, CDR2 YSYEKL. CDR3 sequence (DNA): TGCGCCAGCAGCCAAGAGACAGGGAGTCCCACCTACGAGCAGTACTTC. Amino acid sequence: CASSQETGSPTYEQYF.

This clonotype appeared a few times. This rearrangement joins TRBV20-1 to TRBJ2-1; 10 nucleotides agree with TRBD2. V was clipped by 6 bases and J by 6 bases; unmatched bases: 11. The CDR3 is made up of 15 amino acids. In germline, CDR1 is DFQATT, CDR2 SNEGSKA (reference sequence). The CDR3 loop is CSARGASGSRNEQFF. The CDR3 coding sequence is TGCAGTGCCCGGGGGGCTAGCGGGAGTCGCAATGAGCAGTTCTTC.

This clonotype was counted many times. The V gene is TRBV20-1, the J gene TRBJ2-7; maybe TRBD2 (6 bases). Trimming pared 3 bases from V and 3 bases from J, leaving 15 bases between. The CDR3 contains 14 residues. In germline, CDR1 is DFQATT, CDR2 SNEGSKA (reference sequence). CDR3 region: CSARDTSNSYEQYF. The CDR3 DNA follows: TGCAGTGCTAGGGACACTAGCAACAGCTACGAGCAGTACTTC.

This clonotype occurred many times. The V gene is TRBV29-1, the J gene TRBJ2-7, with D perhaps matching TRBD2 (6 bases). Germline values: CDR1 SQVTM, CDR2 ANQGSEA. This CDR3 has 15 residues. V was shortened by 5 bases and J by 0 bases, with 17 bases between the two germline ends. The CDR3 sequence is CSVLAGFPSSYEQYF. The DNA of the CDR3 is TGCAGCGTTCTCGCGGGATTCCCTAGCTCCTACGAGCAGTACTTC.

This clonotype was detected only a few times. The chain recombines TRBV7-2 with TRBJ1-6; TRBD1 aligns across 7 bases. Germline CDR1 and CDR2: SGHTA and FQGNSA. The CDR3 contains 16 residues. J gave up 0 bases and V 5 bases, and 4 bases lay outside the gene matches. The CDR3 here is CASSTQGSSYNSPLHF. DNA of the CDR3: TGTGCCAGCAGCACACAGGGGAGCTCCTATAATTCACCCCTCCACTTT.

This chain links TRBV20-1 with TRBJ2-7; a possible D gene is TRBD1 (5 bases). The CDR3 contains 14 residues. In germline, CDR1 is DFQATT, CDR2 SNEGSKA (reference sequence). The ends were cut back, 0 bases at V and 2 bases at J, with 11 bases in the middle. CDR3 loop: CSARDIRGPYEQYF. The CDR3 bases are TGCAGTGCTAGAGATATAAGGGGCCCCTACGAGCAGTACTTC.

Ten or more counts support this clonotype. The chain joins TRBV7-9 to TRBJ2-3; 7 bases agree with TRBD2. After removal of 10 bases from V and 0 bases from J, the junction contained 10 bases not matched to a gene. The CDR3 length is 15 residues. Germline lookup yields CDR1 SEHNR and CDR2 FQNEAQ (reference sequence). CDR3 loop: CATFPTSPSTDTQYF. The CDR3 DNA is TGTGCCACGTTTCCGACTAGCCCGAGCACAGATACGCAGTATTTT.

This chain links TRBV10-2 with TRBJ1-5; D is undetermined. V shed 3 bases and J shed 3 bases, with 6 bases lying between them. The CDR3 consists of 13 residues. The germline V gene has CDR1 WSHSY and CDR2 SAAADI. This CDR3 is CASSDPHNQPQHF. DNA of the CDR3: TGCGCCAGCAGTGACCCTCACAATCAGCCCCAGCATTTT.

This clonotype was detected only a few times. The chain couples TRBV12-3 or TRBV12-4 to TRBJ1-1; D may be TRBD1 (5 bases). The CDR3 loop spans 14 amino acids. The V and J ends lost 1 base and 5 bases respectively, with 11 bases between them. The CDR3 is CASSLGQGQTEAFF. CDR3 in DNA: TGTGCCAGCAGTTTAGGGCAGGGCCAGACTGAAGCTTTCTTT.

The CDR3 is CASAFRGQDEQFF. DNA for the CDR3: TGTGCCAGCGCATTTCGGGGGCAGGATGAGCAGTTCTTC. This sequence joins TRBV9 and TRBJ2-1, with D perhaps being TRBD1 or TRBD2 (6 bases each). V shed 7 bases and J shed 8 bases, with 16 bases lying between them. The germline gives CDR1 SGDLS, CDR2 YYNGEE. CDR3 length: 13 residues. Combining the CDR3 with reference TRBV9 and TRBJ2-1 gives the whole variable domain DSGVTQTPKHLITATGQRVTLRCSPRSGDLSVYWYQQSLDQGLQFLIQYYNGEERAKGNILERFSAQQFPDLHSELNLSSLELGDSALYFCASAFRGQDEQFFGPGTRLTVL.

This clonotype appeared a few times. V is TRBV5-6 and J is TRBJ1-2, with 7 bases matching TRBD1. From germline, CDR1 is SGHDT and CDR2 YYEEEE. The CDR3 length is 13 residues. Trimming removed 3 bases from V and 10 bases from J; junction bases left unmatched: 9. The CDR3: CASSSPGTDNYTF. CDR3 DNA sequence: TGTGCCAGCAGCTCGCCCGGGACAGATAACTACACCTTC.

A few counts support this clonotype. This chain links TRBV5-1 with TRBJ1-1, with D perhaps matching TRBD1 (6 bases). V was pared by 7 bases and J by 4 bases, with 14 bases between. In germline, CDR1 is SGHRS, CDR2 YFSETQ. This CDR3 contains 13 residues. The CDR3 region has the DNA TGCGCCAGCGGCAACACCAGGGGCACTGAAGCTTTCTTT. It encodes CASGNTRGTEAFF.

This clonotype showed up just a few times. This sequence joins TRBV5-1 and TRBJ2-3, with a weak D call TRBD1 (5 bases). CDR3 length: 15 residues. The germline V gene has CDR1 SGHRS and CDR2 YFSETQ. V lost 0 bases and J lost 6, with 14 bases in between. The CDR3 loop is CASSLGERGTDTQYF. The CDR3 DNA reads as TGCGCCAGCAGCTTGGGGGAAAGGGGAACGGATACGCAGTATTTT.

This clonotype occurred a few times. This sequence joins TRBV7-9 and TRBJ1-2, with a tentative D call TRBD1 (6 bases). V lost 3 bases to trimming and J lost 6 bases, with 14 bases between them. The length of the CDR3 is 14 residues. Germline assignment: CDR1 SEHNR and CDR2 FQNEAQ (reference sequence). The CDR3 region is CASSFGQRRHGYTF. For the CDR3, the DNA is TGTGCCAGCAGCTTCGGACAGCGCCGTCATGGCTACACCTTC.

V gene TRBV2 combines with J gene TRBJ2-7, with a possible D match to TRBD2 (5 bases). V was cut by 4 bases and J by 2 bases, with 15 bases left in between. Looked up from germline, CDR1 is SNHLY and CDR2 is FYNNEI. This CDR3 is 15 amino acids long. CDR3 sequence: CASSVEGRATYEQYF. CDR3 DNA: TGTGCCAGCAGTGTAGAGGGCCGGGCAACCTACGAGCAGTACTTC.

This clonotype was seen repeatedly, ten times or more. The rearrangement links TRBV20-1 to TRBJ2-7; 16 bases fit TRBD2. V trimming: 3 bases; J trimming: 5 bases; junction bases outside the gene matches: 22. The CDR3 covers 21 residues. Germline CDR1 DFQATT, CDR2 SNEGSKA (reference sequence). The CDR3 DNA follows: TGCAGTGCTAGCCGCGACGTCCTAGACGGGACTAGCGGGAGGGGGGAGAACGAGCAGTACTTC. Protein product: CSASRDVLDGTSGRGENEQYF.

The chain is built from TRBV9 and TRBJ2-1, with D possibly TRBD2 on 5 matching bases. V was cut by 2 bases and J by 10 bases, with 10 bases left in between. The germline gives CDR1 SGDLS, CDR2 YYNGEE. This CDR3 region has 12 residues. CDR3 sequence reads: CASSVPGSEQFF. The DNA of the CDR3 is TGTGCCAGCAGCGTCCCGGGAAGCGAGCAGTTCTTC. Full variable domain (missing parts from reference TRBV9 and TRBJ2-1): DSGVTQTPKHLITATGQRVTLRCSPRSGDLSVYWYQQSLDQGLQFLIQYYNGEERAKGNILERFSAQQFPDLHSELNLSSLELGDSALYFCASSVPGSEQFFGPGTRLTVL.

This clonotype was seen many times. The chain couples TRBV20-1 to TRBJ2-7; 8 bases align to TRBD1. The CDR3 is 12 amino acids. Germline trimming cut 3 bases from V and 6 bases from J; bases unmatched to any gene: 4. CDR1 and CDR2 from the germline V gene are DFQATT and SNEGSKA (reference sequence). The CDR3 nucleotides read TGCAGTGCTAGTGCCCAGGGGGCCGAGCAGTACTTC. Residues: CSASAQGAEQYF.

This clonotype was counted only a few times. The V call is TRBV14, the J call TRBJ2-5; D possibly corresponds to TRBD2 (6 bases). The CDR3 extends over 16 amino acids. Germline lookup yields CDR1 SGHDN and CDR2 FVKESK. V was pared by 0 bases and J by 5 bases, with 16 bases between. The CDR3 region has the DNA TGTGCCAGCAGCCAAGAGTTCGGAGGGCCGGGGGAGACCCAGTACTTC. Residues: CASSQEFGGPGETQYF.